The 10 T cell receptor beta chains listed next were all sequenced from one sample in a study of technical replicates of blood from a few donors. Clones were sequenced by immunoSEQ multiplex PCR, and TCRdb holds only the in-frame ones, with some missing. The sample lists fewer than 100,000 clones; about 97% were seen once. The source material was T cells isolated from PBMCs. The receptors stem from a human donor in good health.

The chain is built from TRBV6-5 and TRBJ2-1; TRBD2 aligns across 9 bases. The V and J ends lost 6 bases and 4 bases, in that order; junction bases with no gene match: 4. The CDR3 loop spans 14 amino acids. Germline CDR1 reads MNHEY; CDR2 reads SVGAGI. The chain's CDR3 is CASSPGLAYNEQFF. The DNA for the CDR3 is TGTGCCAGCAGCCCGGGACTAGCATACAATGAGCAGTTCTTC.

The rearrangement links TRBV11-3 to TRBJ2-7, with 12 bases that match TRBD2. The CDR3 is 17 amino acids. V lost 1 base to trimming and J lost 0 bases; unmatched junction nucleotides: 4. CDR1 is SGHNT and CDR2 is YENEEA in the germline V gene. CDR3 region: CASSLGGLAGNSYEQYF. In DNA form, the CDR3 reads TGTGCCAGCAGCTTAGGTGGACTAGCGGGGAACTCCTACGAGCAGTACTTC. The entire variable domain, with the rest obtained from reference TRBV11-3 and TRBJ2-7, is as follows: EAGVVQSPRYKIIEKKQPVAFWCNPISGHNTLYWYLQNLGQGPELLIRYENEEAVDDSQLPKDRFSAERLKGVDSTLKIQPAELGDSAVYLCASSLGGLAGNSYEQYFGPGTRLTVT.

This chain connects TRBV4-1 to TRBJ1-1, with 10 bases aligning to TRBD1. In germline, CDR1 is MGHRA, CDR2 YSYEKL. Trimming cost V 2 bases and J 1 base; bases outside gene matches: 1. The CDR3 runs to 15 residues. In DNA, the CDR3 is TGCGCCAGCAGCCAACGACAGGGGGCGAACACTGAAGCTTTCTTT. Residues: CASSQRQGANTEAFF.

The rearrangement joins TRBV14 to TRBJ2-7; D perhaps matches TRBD2 (5 bases). The CDR3 extends over 14 amino acids. Trimming stripped 4 bases from V and 4 bases from J, with 14 bases between. CDR1 SGHDN and CDR2 FVKESK come from the germline V gene. CDR3 DNA sequence: TGTGCCAGCAGCCTCCCTGGAGGAGGATACGAGCAGTACTTC. It encodes CASSLPGGGYEQYF.

The DNA of the CDR3 is TGCGCCAGCAGTGAGAGACTAGCGGGATTTGACTACGAGCAGTACTTC. Its protein is CASSERLAGFDYEQYF. The chain has TRBV10-2 and TRBJ2-7; 11 nucleotides agree with TRBD2. With 2 bases clipped from V and 3 bases from J, the junction kept 6 bases outside the gene matches. CDR3 length equals 16 residues. Germline V gene sequence: CDR1 WSHSY, CDR2 SAAADI.

A single count supports this clone. V usage is TRBV7-3 and J usage is TRBJ2-2, with 10 bases lining up with TRBD2. The length of the CDR3 is 14 residues. Trimming took 5 bases from V and 4 from J; bases not matched to a gene: 1. Per germline, CDR1 SGHTA and CDR2 FQGTGA. Here the CDR3 reads CASSLAGATGELFF. CDR3 bases: TGTGCCAGCAGCCTAGCGGGGGCCACCGGGGAGCTGTTTTTT.

The rearrangement links TRBV5-1 to TRBJ2-5; 14 bases match TRBD2. Unmatched junction bases numbered 7, after V lost 1 base and J lost 5 bases. CDR1 is SGHRS, CDR2 YFSETQ, per germline. The CDR3 extends over 17 amino acids. The CDR3 protein is CASSLLGLAGVEETQYF. In DNA, the CDR3 is TGCGCCAGCAGCTTGCTGGGACTAGCGGGAGTGGAGGAGACCCAGTACTTC.

The CDR3 loop reads CASSTHSSGAGTDTQYF. CDR3 coding DNA: TGTGCCAGCAGCACACACTCTAGCGGGGCTGGCACAGATACGCAGTATTTT. V gene TRBV7-2 combines with J gene TRBJ2-3; 9 nucleotides line up with TRBD2. From germline, CDR1 is SGHTA and CDR2 FQGNSA. This CDR3 spans 17 amino acids. V was clipped by 5 bases and J by 1 base; unmatched bases: 10.

The CDR3 protein is CASSSPARVITDTQYF. The CDR3 bases are TGTGCCAGCAGCTCTCCCGCCAGGGTTATTACAGATACGCAGTATTTT. The chain uses TRBV11-2 and TRBJ2-3, with TRBD1 as a possible D gene (5 bases). This CDR3 comprises 16 residues. Germline V gene lookup returns CDR1 SGHAT and CDR2 FQNNGV. The V gene lost 4 bases and the J gene lost 3 bases, with 17 bases spanning the gap.

The chain carries TRBV5-1 and TRBJ1-5; D is possibly TRBD1 (6 bases). The V gene's germline CDR1 is SGHRS and CDR2 YFSETQ. The CDR3 covers 14 residues. V was trimmed by 4 bases and J by 7 bases, leaving 15 bases between them. Here the CDR3 DNA reads TGCGCCAGCAGCCTACAGGGTTCGGGGCAGCCCCAGCATTTT. It translates to CASSLQGSGQPQHF.